This record concerns one T cell receptor beta chain sequence. This entry belongs to a study of cytomegalovirus exposure and HLA in healthy donors. The junction had 9 bases not matched to a gene; V was cut back by 0 bases and J by 5 bases. Germline-derived CDR1 and CDR2 are LNHNV and YYDKDF (reference sequence). The CDR3 contains 17 residues. The PCR employed 60 Vbeta primers together with 13 Jbeta primers. Sequenced by immunoSEQ multiplex PCR; TCRdb stores in-frame clones only, minus some. The data contain 110,000 to 150,000 clones, 65% to 85% of them singletons. The origin of this receptor is a male donor in good health and CMV-seronegative. The J gene is TRBJ2-1, the V gene TRBV15, with TRBD2 identical over 8 bases. The sequencing input was PBMCs. CDR3 nucleotides: TGTGCCACCAGCAGAGACCTACTAAGCGGGAGAGACAATGAGCAGTTCTTC. The encoded protein is CATSRDLLSGRDNEQFF.